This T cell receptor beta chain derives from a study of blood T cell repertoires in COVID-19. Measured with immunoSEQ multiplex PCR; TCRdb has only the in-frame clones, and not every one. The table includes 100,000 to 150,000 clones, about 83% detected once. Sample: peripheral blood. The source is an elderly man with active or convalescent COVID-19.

The CDR3 reads CAWRGLAGLGTQYF. CDR3 nucleotides: TGTGCCTGGAGGGGACTAGCGGGATTGGGTACGCAGTATTTT. The chain is built from TRBV30 and TRBJ2-3; TRBD2 matches 13 bases. With 3 bases clipped from V and 8 bases from J, the junction kept 5 bases outside the gene matches. Germline V gene data show CDR1 as GTSNPN and CDR2 as SVGIG (reference sequence). CDR3 length: 14 amino acids.